A selection of T cell receptor beta chains follows, all from one sample in a study of cytomegalovirus exposure and HLA in healthy donors. Data came from immunoSEQ multiplex PCR; TCRdb stores just in-frame clones and leaves some out. In the table there are about 140,000 clones, about 90% of which are singletons. The sample comprised PBMCs. Receptors originate from a woman under 30 in good health and CMV-seropositive. CDR3s include the opening cysteine and the closing phenylalanine or tryptophan. The order of the fields is J gene, CDR3 length, D gene, clone size, V gene, CDR3 protein, CDR3 DNA. D genes are given only for firm matches. Only part of the rows carry a size: once, few, many, or a class if the clone is expanded.

J gene: TRBJ2-7; CDR3 length: 15; D gene: TRBD1; clone size: once; V gene: TRBV7-9; CDR3 protein: CASSSRTGDRGEQYF; CDR3 DNA: TGTGCCAGCAGCTCACGGACAGGCGACCGAGGCGAGCAGTACTTC
J gene: TRBJ1-5; CDR3 length: 17; D gene: TRBD1; clone size: once; V gene: TRBV9; CDR3 protein: CASSPEDRIDSNQPQHF; CDR3 DNA: TGTGCCAGCAGCCCAGAGGACAGGATTGATAGCAATCAGCCCCAGCATTTT
J gene: TRBJ1-3; CDR3 length: 15; D gene: -; clone size: -; V gene: TRBV5-1; CDR3 protein: CASSLYLSSGNTIYF; CDR3 DNA: TGCGCCAGCAGCTTATATTTGAGTTCTGGAAACACCATATATTTT
J gene: TRBJ1-2; CDR3 length: 14; D gene: -; clone size: -; V gene: TRBV7-9; CDR3 protein: CASSLASGTYGYTF; CDR3 DNA: TGTGCCAGCAGCTTAGCCTCGGGGACATATGGCTACACCTTC
J gene: TRBJ2-1; CDR3 length: 18; D gene: TRBD2; clone size: -; V gene: TRBV5-4; CDR3 protein: CASSLGGGGRALGNEQFF; CDR3 DNA: TGTGCCAGCAGCTTGGGAGGGGGCGGGAGGGCCCTCGGGAATGAGCAGTTCTTC
J gene: TRBJ2-3; CDR3 length: 16; D gene: TRBD2; clone size: -; V gene: TRBV5-4; CDR3 protein: CASSYYSGGRADTQYF; CDR3 DNA: TGTGCCAGCAGCTATTATAGCGGGGGGCGGGCAGATACGCAGTATTTT
J gene: TRBJ1-1; CDR3 length: 13; D gene: TRBD1; clone size: -; V gene: TRBV27; CDR3 protein: CASSRTGWAEAFF; CDR3 DNA: TGTGCCAGCAGCCGGACAGGGTGGGCTGAAGCTTTCTTT
J gene: TRBJ1-6; CDR3 length: 14; D gene: -; clone size: -; V gene: TRBV6-5; CDR3 protein: CASSEQGYNSPLHF; CDR3 DNA: TGTGCCAGCAGCGAACAGGGTTATAATTCACCCCTCCACTTT
J gene: TRBJ1-6; CDR3 length: 14; D gene: -; clone size: -; V gene: TRBV25-1; CDR3 protein: CASSGGHYNSPLHF; CDR3 DNA: TGTGCCAGCAGTGGGGGCCACTATAATTCACCCCTCCACTTT
J gene: TRBJ1-1; CDR3 length: 13; D gene: -; clone size: -; V gene: TRBV30; CDR3 protein: CAWQGTSYTEAFF; CDR3 DNA: TGTGCCTGGCAGGGGACAAGTTACACTGAAGCTTTCTTT
J gene: TRBJ1-5; CDR3 length: 17; D gene: TRBD1; clone size: -; V gene: TRBV4-1; CDR3 protein: CASSQDRSQGAFQPQHF; CDR3 DNA: TGCGCCAGCAGCCAAGATAGGTCACAGGGGGCTTTTCAGCCCCAGCATTTT
J gene: TRBJ2-1; CDR3 length: 14; D gene: TRBD2; clone size: -; V gene: TRBV7-9; CDR3 protein: CASSLALGGDEQFF; CDR3 DNA: TGTGCCAGCAGCTTAGCGCTTGGGGGGGATGAGCAGTTCTTC
J gene: TRBJ2-7; CDR3 length: 12; D gene: -; clone size: -; V gene: TRBV2; CDR3 protein: CASSASGYEQYF; CDR3 DNA: TGTGCCAGCAGTGCATCGGGTTACGAGCAGTACTTC
J gene: TRBJ2-3; CDR3 length: 15; D gene: TRBD2; clone size: -; V gene: TRBV9; CDR3 protein: CASSVGTSGGDTQYF; CDR3 DNA: TGTGCCAGCAGCGTAGGTACTAGCGGGGGAGATACGCAGTATTTT
J gene: TRBJ2-7; CDR3 length: 13; D gene: -; clone size: -; V gene: TRBV5-1; CDR3 protein: CASSFGVTYEQYF; CDR3 DNA: TGCGCCAGCAGCTTTGGAGTTACCTACGAGCAGTACTTC
J gene: TRBJ1-2; CDR3 length: 13; D gene: -; clone size: -; V gene: TRBV27; CDR3 protein: CASADRLNYGYTF; CDR3 DNA: TGTGCCAGCGCGGACAGACTTAACTATGGCTACACCTTC
J gene: TRBJ2-3; CDR3 length: 15; D gene: TRBD1; clone size: once; V gene: TRBV10-3; CDR3 protein: CAISNPGQGTDTQYF; CDR3 DNA: TGTGCCATCAGTAACCCGGGACAGGGCACAGATACGCAGTATTTT
J gene: TRBJ1-5; CDR3 length: 14; D gene: TRBD1; clone size: -; V gene: TRBV7-9; CDR3 protein: CASSPQGAEQPQHF; CDR3 DNA: TGTGCCAGCAGCCCCCAGGGGGCTGAACAGCCCCAGCATTTT
J gene: TRBJ1-4; CDR3 length: 14; D gene: -; clone size: -; V gene: TRBV5-4; CDR3 protein: CASSGGSGVGKLFF; CDR3 DNA: TGTGCCAGCAGCGGAGGGTCGGGGGTTGGAAAACTGTTTTTT
J gene: TRBJ2-7; CDR3 length: 14; D gene: TRBD1; clone size: -; V gene: TRBV18; CDR3 protein: CASSPSRDSYEQYF; CDR3 DNA: TGTGCCAGCTCACCCTCCCGGGACAGCTACGAGCAGTACTTC
J gene: TRBJ1-1; CDR3 length: 15; D gene: -; clone size: -; V gene: TRBV7-9; CDR3 protein: CASTPPGGVSTEAFF; CDR3 DNA: TGTGCCAGCACCCCTCCCGGGGGTGTCAGCACTGAAGCTTTCTTT
J gene: TRBJ2-1; CDR3 length: 14; D gene: -; clone size: few; V gene: TRBV2; CDR3 protein: CASSRGISYNEQFF; CDR3 DNA: TGTGCCAGCAGTCGGGGGATCTCCTACAATGAGCAGTTCTTC
J gene: TRBJ2-7; CDR3 length: 13; D gene: -; clone size: -; V gene: TRBV5-1; CDR3 protein: CASSPGIGNEQYF; CDR3 DNA: TGCGCCAGCAGCCCGGGAATTGGAAACGAGCAGTACTTC
J gene: TRBJ2-4; CDR3 length: 14; D gene: TRBD1; clone size: -; V gene: TRBV28; CDR3 protein: CASSSQGSKNIQYF; CDR3 DNA: TGTGCCAGCAGCTCACAGGGGTCCAAAAACATTCAGTACTTC
J gene: TRBJ1-1; CDR3 length: 15; D gene: TRBD1; clone size: -; V gene: TRBV7-9; CDR3 protein: CASSLGGQQNTEAFF; CDR3 DNA: TGTGCCAGCAGCCTAGGGGGACAGCAGAACACTGAAGCTTTCTTT
J gene: TRBJ1-3; CDR3 length: 18; D gene: TRBD1; clone size: few; V gene: TRBV29-1; CDR3 protein: CSVEEGDRAYGSGNTIYF; CDR3 DNA: TGCAGCGTTGAAGAAGGGGACAGGGCATATGGTTCTGGAAACACCATATATTTT
J gene: TRBJ2-1; CDR3 length: 14; D gene: TRBD2; clone size: -; V gene: TRBV10-3; CDR3 protein: CAISAGTSGNEQFF; CDR3 DNA: TGTGCCATCAGTGCGGGGACTAGCGGTAATGAGCAGTTCTTC
J gene: TRBJ2-1; CDR3 length: 14; D gene: TRBD2; clone size: -; V gene: TRBV30; CDR3 protein: CAWSAGLAQYEQFF; CDR3 DNA: TGTGCCTGGAGTGCGGGACTAGCACAATATGAGCAGTTCTTC
J gene: TRBJ1-2; CDR3 length: 13; D gene: -; clone size: -; V gene: TRBV9; CDR3 protein: CASSVEDGGGYTF; CDR3 DNA: TGTGCCAGCAGCGTAGAGGACGGAGGCGGCTACACCTTC